This T cell receptor beta chain was sequenced for a study of shared clonotypes between healthy human individuals (dated by TCRdb to 2019 to 2021). Turning to the overall study: The cohort comprised a couple of women and a few men aged 18 to 49 years. Libraries were prepared and TCR repertoires were sequenced by different laboratories using diverse techniques, in order to increase sequencing depth and limit assay-specific biases. The study deeply sequenced blood TCR repertoires of roughly five healthy adults to estimate repertoire size and the extent of clonotype sharing between individuals. Leukapheresis yielded between about 0.94 and 9 billion PBMCs per donor. What the authors observed across the whole study: The small number of donors limited the genetic and exposure-history diversity represented. Based on pairwise subsampling, the degree of clonotype sharing among donors was expected to be affected by sequencing depth. Sampling was limited to blood, and TCR repertoires in tissue likely differ from TCR repertoires in blood.

Donors were healthy HIV-negative adults with no recently reported acute infections or vaccinations. All donors were Caucasian adults living in Nashville, Tennessee, USA. In the unsorted samples, some 94 million PBMCs were counted, and genomic DNA was extracted using the QIAamp DNA Blood Mini kit. Blood was collected by leukapheresis, and PBMCs were isolated by Ficoll-Histopaque density gradient centrifugation and then cryopreserved in liquid nitrogen vapor phase. A remark on this clone: It has no known antigen specificity. It has no much larger one-base neighbor in the sample; base qualities were not kept.

Trimming costs V 7 bases and J 7 bases, and their ends lie 20 bases apart. Its CDR3 holds 14 amino acids, cysteine through phenylalanine. Of all the DNA, just the CDR3 is kept, 42 bases in frame from base 1. Based on the germline V gene, the CDR1 and CDR2 sequences are SNHLY and FYNNEI. Using the deep immunoSEQ assay, multiplex PCR amplified TCR CDR3 regions from genomic DNA. Genomic DNA extracted from each cell subset was distributed evenly over all wells of several immunoSEQ 96-well plates, and each plate served as one replicate. For unsorted PBMC, around 310 ng of genomic DNA, equivalent to roughly 30,000 T cell genomes, went into each replicate PCR. Ten immunoSEQ deep assay plates were used to sequence unsorted PBMC genomic DNA. Purified libraries were quantified with a Qubit 3.0 fluorometer, sized on a Bioanalyzer 2100, and re-quantified with the KAPA Library Quantification kit. Every immunoSEQ 96-well plate was sequenced on a separate single-read 150-cycle Illumina NextSeq 550 flow cell. In the paper's pipeline: The immunoSEQ output contained only junctional sequences without quality scores, so filtering could not match that applied to full-length reads. Sequences were annotated with PyIR, a Python wrapper for IgBLAST v1.9, using IMGT germline references to assign V/J genes and CDR3. Reads were filtered out if the reads had weak V/J assignments (E-value above 1e-6), no CDR3, stop codons, out-of-frame junctions, or ambiguous translated residues. V3J clonotypes were defined by identical inferred V gene, J gene, and CDR3 amino acid sequence. The percentage overlap between two repertoires was calculated by dividing the number of shared unique clonotypes by the size of the smaller repertoire. RTK rarefaction, the Chao1 estimator, and Recon v2.1 estimates of unobserved clonotypes were used to assess repertoire richness. TCRdb obtained this table from immuneACCESS and retained in-frame rearrangements with V and J assigned. These tables miss some clones; where compared with another copy, unresolved V genes account for less than half of the shortfall, and the remainder is unexplained. V, J and clone size were drawn from that table, and D and trimming were deduced from the DNA. The sample table holds about half a million clones, of which approximately 80% were seen once. Of the sample, more than 10% is held by the ten largest clones.

The clonotype originates from a woman between 40 and 50 years old in good health. Some clones in this sample may be carry-over from other donors' samples. The specimen sequenced was PBMCs. The sequence is built from TRBV2 and TRBJ2-7; the D gene is perhaps TRBD2, from 7 matching bases. For the CDR3, the sequence is CASKKGERDSEQYF. The nucleotide sequence reads as follows: TGTGCCAGCAAAAAGGGGGAGCGGGACTCTGAGCAGTACTTC.